Below are 28 T cell receptor beta chains sequenced from a single sample in a study of beta chain features in type 1 diabetes. These receptors are not linked to any known antigen. Study-wide findings and caveats: A moderate, significant TCRB CDR3 shortening appeared in type 1 diabetes across four CD4+ subsets.

Isolated RNA was reverse transcribed in full, so expressed TCRB transcripts were sequenced. The method was immunoSEQ multiplex PCR; TCRdb's version includes in-frame clones alone and lacks a portion of them. The data hold some 360,000 clones, with over 9% observed a single time. The sequenced sample was central memory CD4+ T cells from blood. These receptors all stem from a man younger than 40 with type 1 diabetes.

The V and J genes are TRBV16 and TRBJ2-1, with D possibly being TRBD1 or TRBD2 (5 bases each). The germline V gene encodes CDR1 KGHSY and CDR2 FQNENV. The CDR3 runs to 15 residues. Trimming removed 2 bases at V and 6 bases at J, with 14 bases between. The CDR3 spells CASSQKDAGSNEQFF. DNA of the CDR3: TGTGCCAGCAGCCAAAAGGATGCAGGGAGCAATGAGCAGTTCTTC.

Of note for this clone: A much larger clone lies a single base off, so this may be a read error. Other DNA sequences in the same sample also yield this CDR3. The rearrangement joins TRBV7-6 to TRBJ2-3; no definite D call. Germline V gene data show CDR1 as SGHVS and CDR2 as FNYEAQ. The CDR3 has 12 amino acids. Deletions cut 5 bases from V and 2 bases from J, with 5 bases between. The CDR3 coding sequence is TGTGCCAGCAGCCGCTACACAGATACGCAGTATTTT. The encoded protein is CASSRYTDTQYF. The entire variable domain, with the rest obtained from reference TRBV7-6 and TRBJ2-3, is as follows: GAGVSQSPRYKVTKRGQDVALRCDPISGHVSLYWYRQALGQGPEFLTYFNYEAQQDKSGLPNDRFSAERPEGSISTLTIQRTEQRDSAMYRCASSRYTDTQYFGPGTRLTVL.

The chain links TRBV10-3 to TRBJ2-7; D might be TRBD1 or TRBD2, each matching 5 bases. Germline loops: CDR1 ENHRY, CDR2 SYGVKD. CDR3 length equals 14 residues. V lost 10 bases, J lost 5 bases, and 21 bases lay in between. CDR3: CATQMKTGRDEQYF. The CDR3 DNA follows: TGTGCCACCCAGATGAAGACGGGGCGGGACGAGCAGTACTTC.

This clone was detected once. V is TRBV6-6 and J is TRBJ1-1, with 8 nucleotides matching TRBD1. The length of the CDR3 is 13 residues. Per germline, CDR1 MNHNY and CDR2 SVGAGI (reference sequence). The trim removed 2 bases at V and 8 bases at J, leaving 4 bases unmatched. In DNA form, the CDR3 reads TGTGCCAGCAGTTACGAGACAGGGGCCGAAGCTTTCTTT. Translated: CASSYETGAEAFF.

The chain is built from TRBV25-1 and TRBJ2-7; D remains ambiguous. This CDR3 has 16 amino acids. With 1 base removed from V and 2 bases from J, the gap between germline ends came to 15 bases. Germline CDR1 MGHDK, CDR2 SYGVNS. CDR3 nucleotide sequence: TGTGCCAGCAGTGAATTAATCTCGGGCGGAACCTACGAGCAGTACTTC. As protein: CASSELISGGTYEQYF.

This clone has just a few counts. The chain uses TRBV7-2 and TRBJ1-1, with D maybe TRBD1 (6 bases). V was trimmed by 5 bases and J by 3 bases, leaving 19 bases between them. CDR1 is SGHTA, CDR2 FQGNSA, per germline. This CDR3 contains 16 residues. CDR3: CASSALRGRRDTEAFF. DNA for the CDR3: TGTGCCAGCAGCGCTTTGAGGGGGAGGCGGGACACTGAAGCTTTCTTT.

The J gene is TRBJ2-2, the V gene TRBV2; D remains ambiguous. The V gene's germline CDR1 is SNHLY and CDR2 FYNNEI. The CDR3 consists of 15 residues. V gave up 8 bases and J gave up 0 bases, with 13 bases separating them. The CDR3 sequence is CASSRLWANTGELFF. In DNA, the CDR3 is TGTGCCAGCTCCCGGCTATGGGCGAACACCGGGGAGCTGTTTTTT.

The chain has TRBV7-8 and TRBJ1-1, with D possibly being TRBD1 (5 bases). The V gene lost 2 bases and the J gene lost 1 base, with 14 bases spanning the gap. The CDR3 covers 16 residues. Germline CDR1 is SGHVS and CDR2 is FQNEAQ. CDR3 in amino acids: CASSLSGTQGNTEAFF. The CDR3 DNA reads TGTGCCAGCAGCTTATCGGGGACCCAAGGGAACACTGAAGCTTTCTTT.

This clone was detected a few times. The chain employs TRBV7-2 and TRBJ1-1, with 8 bases that match TRBD1. Trimming at V came to 5 bases and at J to 6 bases, leaving 8 bases not matched to a gene. Germline CDR1 is SGHTA and CDR2 is FQGNSA. This CDR3 is 14 amino acids long. In DNA, the CDR3 is TGTGCCAGCAGCCGAGAGGTACAGGGGGCTGAAGCTTTCTTT. Residues: CASSREVQGAEAFF.

Ten or more counts support this clone. The chain recombines TRBV5-1 with TRBJ2-1, with a tentative D call TRBD2 (5 bases). This CDR3 is built from 12 residues. The germline V gene has CDR1 SGHRS and CDR2 YFSETQ. Deletions cut 6 bases from V and 8 bases from J, with 12 bases between. The CDR3 is CASNEGWDEQFF. In DNA, the CDR3 is TGCGCCAGCAACGAGGGATGGGATGAGCAGTTCTTC. Complete variable domain (other parts from reference TRBV5-1 and TRBJ2-1): KAGVTQTPRYLIKTRGQQVTLSCSPISGHRSVSWYQQTPGQGLQFLFEYFSETQRNKGNFPGRFSGRQFSNSRSEMNVSTLELGDSALYLCASNEGWDEQFFGPGTRLTVL.

This clone was seen only a few times. This chain joins TRBV29-1 and TRBJ2-7; tentatively, D is TRBD1 or TRBD2 (5 bases each). V lost 6 bases and J lost 0, with 9 bases in between. Germline CDR1 SQVTM, CDR2 ANQGSEA. The CDR3 covers 12 residues. The CDR3 nucleotides read TGCAGCGTAAAGGGGAGCTCCTACGAGCAGTACTTC. Its protein product is CSVKGSSYEQYF.

This clone occurred a few times. J is TRBJ1-5 and V is TRBV10-2; 8 bases fit TRBD1. This CDR3 comprises 14 residues. Germline V gene sequence: CDR1 WSHSY, CDR2 SAAADI. With V trimmed by 10 bases and J by 5 bases, 10 bases remained unmatched. CDR3 region: CATKDRAVHQPQHF. The CDR3 bases are TGCGCCACCAAGGACAGGGCGGTACATCAGCCCCAGCATTTT.

The chain uses TRBV2 and TRBJ1-4; the D gene is possibly TRBD1 (6 bases). Germline CDR1 reads SNHLY; CDR2 reads FYNNEI. Trimming pared 5 bases from V and 6 bases from J, leaving 13 bases between. The CDR3 has 14 residues. CDR3 DNA sequence: TGTGCCAGCAGTCTACAGGGTGGGGATGAAAAACTGTTTTTT. It translates to CASSLQGGDEKLFF.

This clone was observed a handful of times. This rearrangement joins TRBV28 to TRBJ2-7; 10 positions agree with TRBD1. Germline lookup yields CDR1 MDHEN and CDR2 SYDVKM. J lost 0 bases, V lost 3 bases, and 8 bases had no gene match. CDR3 size: 17 residues. The CDR3 DNA follows: TGTGCCAGCAGTTTCCGCAGAGGGACAGGGGTCTCCTACGAGCAGTACTTC. This encodes CASSFRRGTGVSYEQYF.

This clone has only a few counts. This chain joins TRBV19 and TRBJ2-6; D not resolved. Germline assignment: CDR1 LNHDA and CDR2 SQIVND (reference sequence). The length of the CDR3 is 16 residues. V was shortened by 4 bases and J by 0 bases, with 10 bases between the two germline ends. The CDR3 protein is CASSTLRPSGANVLTF. The CDR3 nucleotides are TGTGCCAGTAGTACCCTTCGGCCCTCTGGGGCCAACGTCCTGACTTTC.

This clone was observed a handful of times. The chain links TRBV7-2 to TRBJ2-1; possibly TRBD1 for D (5 bases). The CDR3 contains 13 residues. Trimming shortened V by 5 bases and J by 12 bases, and 17 bases separated the two germline ends. Per germline, CDR1 SGHTA and CDR2 FQGNSA. The DNA of the CDR3 is TGTGCCAGCAGCCCAGGGTTTGAGAAGCGGCAGTTCTTC. It is translated as CASSPGFEKRQFF. Full variable domain (outside the CDR3, taken from reference TRBV7-2 and TRBJ2-1): GAGVSQSPSNKVTEKGKDVELRCDPISGHTALYWYRQSLGQGLEFLIYFQGNSAPDKSGLPSDRFSAERTGGSVSTLTIQRTQQEDSAVYLCASSPGFEKRQFFGPGTRLTVL.

This clone was counted ten times or more. CDR3 in amino acids: CASSRSGRYEQYF. CDR3 DNA sequence: TGTGCCAGCAGCCGTTCGGGACGCTACGAGCAGTACTTC. The chain employs TRBV7-8 and TRBJ2-7; D tentatively fits TRBD1 or TRBD2 (5 bases each). V lost 5 bases, J lost 3 bases, and 11 bases lay in between. Germline assignment: CDR1 SGHVS and CDR2 FQNEAQ. This CDR3 has 13 amino acids.

Many counts were recorded for this clone. The CDR3 region has the DNA TGTGCCAGCAGTGATGGCGGACAAGAGACCCAGTACTTC. This codes for CASSDGGQETQYF. The chain recombines TRBV28 with TRBJ2-5; the D is unclear. Trimming shortened V by 5 bases and J by 2 bases, and 9 bases separated the two germline ends. The V gene's germline CDR1 is MDHEN and CDR2 SYDVKM. The CDR3 loop spans 13 amino acids.

This clone was recorded at least ten times. Other nucleotide sequences from this sample produce the same CDR3. The J gene is TRBJ2-1, the V gene TRBV15; 7 bases map to TRBD2. The CDR3 totals 14 residues. Trimming at V came to 0 bases and at J to 5 bases, leaving 1 base not matched to a gene. From germline, CDR1 is LNHNV and CDR2 YYDKDF (reference sequence). CDR3 nucleotides: TGTGCCACCAGCAGAGATCTAGCGGACAATGAGCAGTTCTTC. This translates into CATSRDLADNEQFF.

V gene TRBV6-6 combines with J gene TRBJ2-1; D ambiguous. This CDR3 region has 14 residues. The V gene's germline CDR1 is MNHNY and CDR2 SVGAGI (reference sequence). The germline V and J ends were trimmed by 8 bases and 1 base, with 12 bases remaining between them. The CDR3 bases are TGTGCCAGCGGCCCTACGGGTTCCTACAATGAGCAGTTCTTC. It codes for CASGPTGSYNEQFF.

A few counts support this clone. The rearrangement links TRBV25-1 to TRBJ1-1; D perhaps matches TRBD1 (6 bases). Trimming removed 3 bases from V and 7 bases from J, with 9 bases in between. Germline-derived CDR1 and CDR2 are MGHDK and SYGVNS. The CDR3 has 12 residues. CDR3: CASSETGGEAFF. The CDR3 DNA follows: TGTGCCAGCAGTGAGACAGGCGGTGAAGCTTTCTTT.

V gene TRBV2 combines with J gene TRBJ2-7; 10 nucleotides align to TRBD1. There are 13 residues in the CDR3. The germline CDR1 and CDR2 sequences are SNHLY and FYNNEI. Unmatched junction bases numbered 12, after V lost 10 bases and J lost 9 bases. The CDR3 is CANAGTGDTVQYF. DNA for the CDR3: TGTGCCAATGCCGGGACAGGGGACACTGTGCAGTACTTC.

The chain has TRBV28 and TRBJ2-4, with D possibly matching TRBD1 (6 bases). With 4 bases removed from V and 0 bases from J, the gap between germline ends came to 16 bases. The germline CDR1 and CDR2 sequences are MDHEN and SYDVKM. The CDR3 sequence is 17 residues long. The CDR3 bases are TGTGCCAGCAGTTCTCTTACAGGGTCGATAGCCAAAAACATTCAGTACTTC. It is translated as CASSSLTGSIAKNIQYF. Full variable domain (outside the CDR3, taken from reference TRBV28 and TRBJ2-4): DVKVTQSSRYLVKRTGEKVFLECVQDMDHENMFWYRQDPGLGLRLIYFSYDVKMKEKGDIPEGYSVSREKKERFSLILESASTNQTSMYLCASSSLTGSIAKNIQYFGAGTRLSVL.

This clone has ten or more counts. The J gene is TRBJ2-5, the V gene TRBV25-1; possible D gene TRBD2, 7 bases. V was trimmed by 6 bases and J by 2 bases, leaving 16 bases between them. CDR3 length equals 15 residues. Germline V gives CDR1 MGHDK, CDR2 SYGVNS. The CDR3 loop is CASSLGGAAQETQYF. As DNA, the CDR3 is TGTGCCAGCAGCCTGGGGGGGGCTGCTCAAGAGACCCAGTACTTC.

The chain employs TRBV29-1 and TRBJ2-7; D assignment may be TRBD1 or TRBD2 (6 bases each). This CDR3 is built from 14 residues. Germline V gene data show CDR1 as SQVTM and CDR2 as ANQGSEA. Trimming took 4 bases from V and 6 from J, leaving 19 bases between them. The DNA for the CDR3 is TGCAGCGTTGTGGAGCGGAGGGGGGTGAGCGAGCAGTACTTC. This encodes CSVVERRGVSEQYF.

The gene calls are TRBV5-6 and TRBJ2-4; 7 bases are a match to TRBD1. Losses at the gene ends were 2 bases for V and 6 bases for J; bases not matched to a gene: 5. CDR1 SGHDT and CDR2 YYEEEE come from the germline V gene. This CDR3 comprises 14 residues. The CDR3 region has the DNA TGTGCCAGCAGCTTAGACAGGGAAGGAAACATTCAGTACTTC. Encoded protein: CASSLDREGNIQYF.

V usage is TRBV7-8 and J usage is TRBJ1-1; D is uncertain. This CDR3 contains 13 residues. The V gene's germline CDR1 is SGHVS and CDR2 FQNEAQ. The ends were cut back, 1 base at V and 8 bases at J, with 11 bases in the middle. The CDR3 DNA sequence: TGTGCCAGCAGCTTAGGCCGTCATATAGAAGCTTTCTTT. Translating it yields CASSLGRHIEAFF.

Only a few counts were recorded for this clone. The chain joins TRBV5-1 to TRBJ2-4, with 8 bases that match TRBD1. The CDR3 covers 15 residues. The trim removed 3 bases at V and 9 bases at J, leaving 11 bases unmatched. Germline loops: CDR1 SGHRS, CDR2 YFSETQ. CDR3 nucleotide sequence: TGCGCCAGCAGCTCACTTCATGGACAGGGAACCATTCAGTACTTC. This gives the protein CASSSLHGQGTIQYF.